What follows are 7 T cell receptor beta chains derived from one specimen sequenced in a study of T-cell memory formation after mild COVID-19. Using its own MiXCR run on the 5' RACE reads, TCRdb lists one record per CDR3 protein. The sample includes roughly 220,000 distinct CDR3 sequences, about 9.2% seen only once; the top ten take roughly 4%. The source material was PBMCs or a T cell subset sorted from them (not recorded which). The receptors shown here come from a man in his late teens or twenties who had mild COVID-19 (a few samples of this study predate the infection). Cell type and time point are not known.

The sample holds many counts of this clonotype. The chain links TRBV29-1 to TRBJ1-1; 7 bases match TRBD1. The V and J ends lost 3 bases and 2 bases, in that order; junction bases with no gene match: 3. Per the germline V gene, CDR1 is SQVTM and CDR2 is ANQGSEA. This CDR3 has 13 amino acids. The CDR3 DNA reads as TGCAGCGTTGACAACAGGGGAAACACTGAAGCTTTCTTT. Residues: CSVDNRGNTEAFF.

A note on this clonotype: The junction does not match germline at one end; this may be a read error. The J gene is TRBJ2-1, the V gene TRBV7-7; TRBD2 matches at 11 bases. In germline, CDR1 is SSHAT, CDR2 FNYEAQ (reference sequence). CDR3 length: 15 residues. As DNA, the CDR3 is TGTGCTAGCAGCTTAGCACTAGCGGGGGAAAATGAGCAGTTCTTC. This encodes CASSLALAGENEQFF.

The rearrangement uses TRBV10-3 and TRBJ2-1, with a possible D match to TRBD2 (7 bases). This CDR3 is built from 13 residues. The V end was cut by 8 bases, the J end by 7 bases, with 15 bases between. Looked up from germline, CDR1 is ENHRY and CDR2 is SYGVKD. The CDR3 reads CAIGGGGLNEQFF. The CDR3 DNA follows: TGTGCCATCGGGGGGGGCGGATTGAATGAGCAGTTCTTC.

The sample holds a few counts of this clonotype. The chain carries TRBV3-1 and TRBJ2-3; 9 nucleotides agree with TRBD1. The CDR3 is 14 residues long. Per germline, CDR1 LGHDT and CDR2 YNNKEL (reference sequence). V trimming: 4 bases; J trimming: 5 bases; junction bases outside the gene matches: 4. CDR3 bases: TGTGCCAGCAGCCCGGGACAGGGAATAGATACGCAGTATTTT. Amino acid sequence: CASSPGQGIDTQYF.

This clonotype has a handful of counts. The V gene is TRBV2, the J gene TRBJ1-2; 7 positions match TRBD1. J was trimmed by 5 bases and V by 5 bases; bases with no gene match: 8. Germline V lookup: CDR1 SNHLY, CDR2 FYNNEI. This CDR3 spans 14 amino acids. CDR3 sequence: CASSPETGSYGYTF. Written as DNA, the CDR3 is TGTGCCAGCAGTCCCGAGACAGGGTCGTATGGCTACACCTTC. Full variable domain (remainder filled in from reference TRBV2 and TRBJ1-2): EPEVTQTPSHQVTQMGQEVILRCVPISNHLYFYWYRQILGQKVEFLVSFYNNEISEKSEIFDDQFSVERPDGSNFTLKIRSTKLEDSAMYFCASSPETGSYGYTFGSGTRLTVV.

This clonotype appeared a few times. This chain links TRBV9 with TRBJ2-3; 11 nucleotides align to TRBD2. There are 18 residues in the CDR3. After removal of 0 bases from V and 1 base from J, the junction contained 7 bases not matched to a gene. CDR1 is SGDLS, CDR2 YYNGEE, per germline. This chain's CDR3 is CASSVATSGGIGTDTQYF. CDR3 sequence (DNA): TGTGCCAGCAGCGTAGCTACTAGCGGGGGTATTGGCACAGATACGCAGTATTTT.

The chain combines TRBV9 with TRBJ2-3; D gene ambiguous. Trimming left V 3 bases short and J 2 bases short, with 10 bases between. This CDR3 has 14 residues. The germline V gene encodes CDR1 SGDLS and CDR2 YYNGEE. CDR3 in DNA: TGTGCCAGCAGCGCCCAGACGGTCACAGATACGCAGTATTTT. This gives the protein CASSAQTVTDTQYF.